These 8 T cell receptor beta chains share one sample of origin, sequenced in a study of CD8+ T cells in alopecia areata. Noted treatment: oral pan-JAK inhibitor, 5-10 mg twice daily. RNA extraction and reverse transcription yielded cDNA as sequencing template. Some clones are missing from TCRdb's copy, which holds only in-frame ones; the method was immunoSEQ multiplex PCR. The sample lists tens of thousands of clones, around 61% seen once, with roughly a quarter in the top ten. Sample: CD8+ T cells sorted from blood, taken at week 24, from a patient treated with tofacitinib. The origin of the receptors is a human donor with alopecia areata.

The rearrangement uses TRBV7-8 and TRBJ2-3, with a weak D call TRBD2 (5 bases). Trimming pared 3 bases from V and 4 bases from J, leaving 17 bases between. Germline V CDR1 and CDR2: SGHVS, FQNEAQ. CDR3 length equals 16 residues. CDR3 nucleotides: TGTGCCAGCAGCTTGGACGGCGGGTTCTCCCCAGATACGCAGTATTTT. Its protein product is CASSLDGGFSPDTQYF.

This clone was counted between two and nine times. This chain's CDR3 is CASSVLEVAKNIQYF. The DNA for the CDR3 is TGTGCCAGCAGCGTCCTGGAGGTAGCCAAAAACATTCAGTACTTC. The gene calls are TRBV5-6 and TRBJ2-4, with a weak D call TRBD2 (5 bases). The CDR3 covers 15 residues. V shed 4 bases and J shed 0 bases, with 11 bases lying between them. CDR1 and CDR2 (germline): SGHDT, YYEEEE.

The V call is TRBV12-5, the J call TRBJ2-2; 7 nucleotides align to TRBD1. The CDR3 extends over 15 amino acids. Germline V lookup: CDR1 LGHNT, CDR2 FRNRAP. With 4 bases clipped from V and 6 bases from J, the junction kept 8 bases outside the gene matches. In nucleotides, the CDR3 is TGTGCTAGTGGTTGGACAGGAGCTGGGGCCGGGGAGCTGTTTTTT. This translates into CASGWTGAGAGELFF.

This chain connects TRBV19 to TRBJ2-1, with TRBD1 identical over 7 bases. CDR1 and CDR2 from the germline V gene are LNHDA and SQIVND (reference sequence). The CDR3 has 13 residues. Losses at the gene ends were 4 bases for V and 12 bases for J; bases not matched to a gene: 9. The CDR3 DNA sequence: TGTGCCAGTAGTACCTCGGACAGGCAAAGGCAGTTCTTC. Its protein product is CASSTSDRQRQFF.

The rearrangement links TRBV30 to TRBJ1-1; TRBD1 is a possible D gene (5 bases). Germline V gives CDR1 GTSNPN, CDR2 SVGIG (reference sequence). The CDR3 runs to 16 residues. The V and J ends lost 0 bases and 5 bases respectively, with 19 bases between them. CDR3 loop: CAWSVIAMTAPTEAFF. For the CDR3, the DNA is TGTGCCTGGAGTGTTATCGCGATGACAGCCCCAACTGAAGCTTTCTTT.

A few counts support this clone. The chain uses TRBV13 and TRBJ1-3; no definite D call. Germline V CDR1 and CDR2: PRHDT, FYEKMQ (reference sequence). The V gene lost 5 bases and the J gene lost 0 bases, with 11 bases spanning the gap. There are 15 residues in the CDR3. DNA of the CDR3: TGTGCCAGCAGCGACACAGAAAACTCTGGAAACACCATATATTTT. The encoded protein is CASSDTENSGNTIYF.

The V call is TRBV6-5, the J call TRBJ2-5; D is possibly TRBD1 (6 bases). The CDR3 consists of 12 residues. CDR1 and CDR2 from the germline V gene are MNHEY and SVGAGI. V lost 6 bases and J 3 bases, leaving 8 bases between the germline ends. CDR3 nucleotide sequence: TGTGCCAGCAGCCACAGGGAAGAGACCCAGTACTTC. Residues: CASSHREETQYF.

The gene calls are TRBV11-2 and TRBJ2-1; a weak D match, TRBD2 (6 bases). V was cut by 4 bases and J by 7 bases, with 11 bases left in between. Germline V lookup: CDR1 SGHAT, CDR2 FQNNGV. The CDR3 runs to 13 residues. CDR3 residues: CASSSRLGNEQFF. In DNA, the CDR3 is TGTGCCAGCAGCTCAAGACTAGGGAATGAGCAGTTCTTC. The complete variable domain, with remaining parts taken from reference TRBV11-2 and TRBJ2-1, reads EAGVAQSPRYKIIEKRQSVAFWCNPISGHATLYWYQQILGQGPKLLIQFQNNGVVDDSQLPKDRFSAERLKGVDSTLKIQPAKLEDSAVYLCASSSRLGNEQFFGPGTRLTVL.